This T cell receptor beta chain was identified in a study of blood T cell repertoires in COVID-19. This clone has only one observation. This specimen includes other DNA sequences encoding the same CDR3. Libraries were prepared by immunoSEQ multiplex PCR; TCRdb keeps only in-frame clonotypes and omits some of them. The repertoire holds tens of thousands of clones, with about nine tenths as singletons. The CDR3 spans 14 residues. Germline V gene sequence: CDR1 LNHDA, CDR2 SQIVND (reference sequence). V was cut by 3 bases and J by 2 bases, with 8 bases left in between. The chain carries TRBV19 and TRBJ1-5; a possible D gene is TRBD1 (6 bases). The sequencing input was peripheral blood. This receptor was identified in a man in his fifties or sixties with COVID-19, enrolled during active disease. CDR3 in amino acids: CASSIAGGNQPQHF. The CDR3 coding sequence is TGTGCCAGTAGTATTGCAGGGGGCAATCAGCCCCAGCATTTT.